The T cell receptor beta chain under discussion was sequenced for a study of shared clonotypes between healthy human individuals. CDR1 and CDR2 (germline): ENHRY, SYGVKD. This CDR3 spans 15 amino acids. V lost 2 bases, J lost 7 bases, and 7 bases stayed unmatched. Donors, healthy HIV-negative adults, lacked recent acute infections or vaccinations. Assay used: immunoSEQ multiplex PCR; TCRdb lists only in-frame clones, some missing. Of roughly 1,000,000 clones listed, about 80% are singletons. The gene calls are TRBV10-3 and TRBJ2-1; the match to TRBD1 covers 8 bases. Material: memory CD4+ T cells from PBMCs. Sample subset: CD45RA-negative fraction. The source is a man between 18 and 29 years old in good health. Some clones in this sample may be carry-over from other donors' samples. CDR3 protein: CAISEGTGGLNEQFF. The CDR3 DNA reads TGTGCCATCAGTGAGGGGACAGGAGGCTTGAATGAGCAGTTCTTC.